Below, 22 T cell receptor beta chains from the same sample are listed, as sequenced in a study of blood T cell repertoires in COVID-19. Profiled with immunoSEQ multiplex PCR; TCRdb holds only in-frame clones, not every one. The sample has tens of thousands of clones; under 90% are singletons. The specimen sequenced was peripheral blood. The receptor set was obtained from an older man with COVID-19, enrolled during active disease.

This clone was detected a few times. The V and J genes are TRBV28 and TRBJ1-1; 7 bases are a match to TRBD1. The germline gives CDR1 MDHEN, CDR2 SYDVKM. This CDR3 has 14 amino acids. Trimming took 7 bases from V and 1 from J; bases not matched to a gene: 6. In DNA, the CDR3 is TGTGCCAGCACCTCGGACAGGAGGAACACTGAAGCTTTCTTT. Residues: CASTSDRRNTEAFF.

J is TRBJ2-3 and V is TRBV19; tentative D call: TRBD2 (5 bases). The CDR3 has 15 residues. Trimming cost V 6 bases and J 7 bases, with 20 bases left between them. The germline V gene has CDR1 LNHDA and CDR2 SQIVND (reference sequence). In DNA, the CDR3 is TGTGCCAGTAGCAGGCAGCGGACCCCCGCCCATACGCAGTATTTT. Protein: CASSRQRTPAHTQYF.

The chain has TRBV18 and TRBJ1-2; D is ambiguous. CDR3 length: 15 residues. CDR1 KGHSH and CDR2 LQKENI come from the germline V gene. V lost 3 bases, J lost 6 bases, and 17 bases lay in between. CDR3 in amino acids: CASSPLLSAGDGYTF. In nucleotides, the CDR3 is TGTGCCAGCTCACCCCTCTTGTCCGCCGGGGATGGCTACACCTTC. Using reference TRBV18 and TRBJ1-2 for the parts outside the CDR3, the full variable domain is NAGVMQNPRHLVRRRGQEARLRCSPMKGHSHVYWYRQLPEEGLKFMVYLQKENIIDESGMPKERFSAEFPKEGPSILRIQQVVRGDSAAYFCASSPLLSAGDGYTFGSGTRLTVV.

This clone has just one count. In DNA, the CDR3 is TGTGCCAGCAGTTACGGGACAGGGGGCCGCGCTGAAGCTTTCTTT. It codes for CASSYGTGGRAEAFF. V is TRBV6-2 or TRBV6-3 and J is TRBJ1-1; TRBD1 agrees at 12 bases. V trimming: 2 bases; J trimming: 6 bases; junction bases outside the gene matches: 4. The CDR3 is 15 amino acids. The germline V gene encodes CDR1 MNHEY and CDR2 SVGEGT.

The V call is TRBV9, the J call TRBJ2-5, with a tentative D call TRBD2 (5 bases). This CDR3 has 14 residues. The V and J ends lost 0 bases and 5 bases respectively, with 11 bases between them. Germline loops: CDR1 SGDLS, CDR2 YYNGEE. CDR3 protein: CASSVGLTEETQYF. DNA of the CDR3: TGTGCCAGCAGCGTAGGACTAACAGAGGAGACCCAGTACTTC.

V is TRBV5-1 and J is TRBJ2-2, with TRBD2 matching over 12 bases. V lost 0 bases and J lost 7; bases outside the gene matches: 10. Germline V gene lookup returns CDR1 SGHRS and CDR2 YFSETQ. CDR3 size: 18 residues. The CDR3 sequence is CASSLALLAGGEIGELFF. The CDR3 DNA follows: TGCGCCAGCAGCTTGGCCTTACTAGCGGGGGGCGAAATCGGGGAGCTGTTTTTT.

The chain uses TRBV5-6 and TRBJ1-5; D call uncertain. Germline assignment: CDR1 SGHDT and CDR2 YYEEEE. V shed 0 bases and J shed 6 bases, with 10 bases lying between them. The CDR3 has 14 amino acids. The CDR3 loop reads CASSLGAAGQPQHF. The CDR3 DNA reads as TGTGCCAGCAGCTTGGGAGCTGCCGGTCAGCCCCAGCATTTT.

The chain carries TRBV5-1 and TRBJ1-1; tentative D call: TRBD1 (5 bases). CDR1 is SGHRS and CDR2 is YFSETQ in the germline V gene. V lost 0 bases, J lost 6 bases, and 9 bases lay in between. The CDR3 contains 13 residues. The chain's CDR3 is CASSLDGRAEAFF. The CDR3 nucleotides read TGCGCCAGCAGCTTGGACGGCAGGGCTGAAGCTTTCTTT.

This clone was found a few times. The chain carries TRBV5-4 and TRBJ1-1, with D hard to call. The CDR3 totals 15 residues. Germline V CDR1 and CDR2: SGHNT, YYREEE (reference sequence). Trimming cost V 0 bases and J 1 base, with 10 bases left between them. The CDR3 reads CASSLVGVPNTEAFF. CDR3 sequence (DNA): TGTGCCAGCAGCTTGGTGGGAGTACCGAACACTGAAGCTTTCTTT. Full variable domain (remainder filled in from reference TRBV5-4 and TRBJ1-1): ETGVTQSPTHLIKTRGQQVTLRCSSQSGHNTVSWYQQALGQGPQFIFQYYREEENGRGNFPPRFSGLQFPNYSSELNVNALELDDSALYLCASSLVGVPNTEAFFGQGTRLTVV.

A few counts support this clone. The V call is TRBV7-7, the J call TRBJ1-4, with TRBD1 matching over 7 bases. Germline-derived CDR1 and CDR2 are SSHAT and FNYEAQ (reference sequence). The CDR3 has 15 residues. The V segment lost 4 bases and the J segment 4 bases; nucleotides outside the gene matches: 6. The CDR3 nucleotides read TGTGCCAGCAGCTCATCGACAGGGTTTAATGAAAAACTGTTTTTT. As protein: CASSSSTGFNEKLFF.

The CDR3 sequence is CASSSDRQTSGQKIDTQYF. As DNA, the CDR3 is TGTGCCAGCAGCTCGGACAGGCAGACTAGCGGGCAAAAAATAGATACGCAGTATTTT. This sequence joins TRBV3-1 (or the pseudogene TRBV3-2) and TRBJ2-3, with 10 bases lining up with TRBD2. CDR3 length: 19 residues. The V and J ends lost 5 bases and 5 bases, in that order; junction bases with no gene match: 19. Germline V gene lookup returns CDR1 LGHDT and CDR2 YNNKEL (reference sequence).

The chain recombines TRBV9 with TRBJ2-7; D is unresolved. This CDR3 has 14 residues. Germline CDR1 SGDLS, CDR2 YYNGEE. V lost 4 bases and J 0 bases, leaving 11 bases between the germline ends. In nucleotides, the CDR3 is TGTGCCAGCAGCCGAACACCTAGCTCCTACGAGCAGTACGTC. Translating it yields CASSRTPSSYEQYV.

This chain links TRBV6-2 or TRBV6-3 with TRBJ2-7; TRBD2 aligns across 10 bases. The CDR3 consists of 15 residues. V shed 2 bases, J shed 6 bases, and the junction held 7 bases outside the gene matches. Germline assignment: CDR1 MNHEY and CDR2 SVGEGT. This CDR3 reads CASSYRLAGESEQYV. The CDR3 DNA is TGTGCCAGCAGTTACCGGCTAGCGGGAGAGTCCGAGCAGTACGTC.

This chain uses TRBV9 with TRBJ2-2; tentative D call: TRBD1 (5 bases). Per the germline V gene, CDR1 is SGDLS and CDR2 is YYNGEE. The V gene lost 3 bases and the J gene lost 0 bases, with 12 bases spanning the gap. This CDR3 spans 16 amino acids. The CDR3 spells CASSASIGANTGELFF. For the CDR3, the DNA is TGTGCCAGCAGCGCATCCATAGGGGCGAACACCGGGGAGCTGTTTTTT.

This chain joins TRBV24-1 and TRBJ1-1, with 7 bases that match TRBD1. CDR1 is KGHDR and CDR2 is SFDVKD in the germline V gene. Trimming took 5 bases from V and 3 from J; bases not matched to a gene: 5. This CDR3 has 14 residues. CDR3 bases: TGTGCCACCAGTGCTCACACAGGGGACACTGAAGCTTTCTTT. Amino acids: CATSAHTGDTEAFF.

The chain links TRBV4-3 to TRBJ2-1; 10 bases are a match to TRBD2. The trim removed 4 bases at V and 0 bases at J, leaving 12 bases unmatched. The CDR3 has 19 residues. Germline values: CDR1 LGHNA, CDR2 YSLEER. The CDR3 here is CASSPDAFSSGGSYNEQFF. The CDR3 DNA reads TGCGCCAGCAGCCCTGACGCCTTTTCTAGCGGGGGCTCCTACAATGAGCAGTTCTTC.

V and J are TRBV6-4 and TRBJ1-2, with D perhaps TRBD1 (6 bases). Germline V gene sequence: CDR1 MRHNA, CDR2 SNTAGT. The CDR3 totals 13 residues. The V gene lost 7 bases and the J gene lost 2 bases, with 11 bases spanning the gap. The CDR3, as DNA: TGTGCCAGCAATCGGACAGAGAACTATGGCTACACCTTC. Amino acid sequence: CASNRTENYGYTF.

The chain has TRBV11-2 and TRBJ1-2; D is ambiguous. The germline V gene encodes CDR1 SGHAT and CDR2 FQNNGV. The CDR3 sequence is 14 residues long. With 1 base removed from V and 4 bases from J, the gap between germline ends came to 10 bases. The CDR3, as DNA: TGTGCCAGCAGCTTAGGCAGGCCAGCCTATGGCTACACCTTC. Its protein product is CASSLGRPAYGYTF.

The rearrangement links TRBV4-2 to TRBJ1-5, with TRBD1 matching over 9 bases. CDR1 is LGHNA, CDR2 YNFKEQ, per germline. The CDR3 sequence is 13 residues long. With V trimmed by 7 bases and J by 7 bases, 5 bases remained unmatched. CDR3 residues: CASKGTGLQPQHF. Here the CDR3 DNA reads TGTGCCAGCAAAGGGACAGGGCTCCAGCCCCAGCATTTT.

The CDR3 region has the DNA TGTGCCAGCAGCCGGGTGGGGGGGGAGACCCAGTACTTC. Translated: CASSRVGGETQYF. This chain connects TRBV11-3 to TRBJ2-5, with 7 bases that match TRBD2. In germline, CDR1 is SGHNT, CDR2 YENEEA. This CDR3 has 13 residues. The junction had 5 bases not matched to a gene; V was cut back by 5 bases and J by 5 bases. Together with reference TRBV11-3 and TRBJ2-5, the CDR3 gives the full variable domain: EAGVVQSPRYKIIEKKQPVAFWCNPISGHNTLYWYLQNLGQGPELLIRYENEEAVDDSQLPKDRFSAERLKGVDSTLKIQPAELGDSAVYLCASSRVGGETQYFGPGTRLLVL.

This clone was detected once. The V gene is TRBV3-1 (or the pseudogene TRBV3-2), the J gene TRBJ1-1; D is uncertain. Deletions cut 5 bases from V and 1 base from J, with 17 bases between. This CDR3 comprises 16 residues. The germline V gene encodes CDR1 LGHDT and CDR2 YNNKEL (reference sequence). For the CDR3, the DNA is TGTGCCAGCAGCATACGCGGGCCGGCAGCGAACACTGAAGCTTTCTTT. Translated: CASSIRGPAANTEAFF.

The chain carries TRBV6-5 and TRBJ1-2; 7 nucleotides match TRBD1. Trimming at V came to 6 bases and at J to 8 bases, leaving 9 bases not matched to a gene. CDR3 length: 13 amino acids. CDR1 and CDR2 from the germline V gene are MNHEY and SVGAGI. CDR3 nucleotides: TGTGCCAGCAGGGGGACAGCGGAGGTCGGCTACACCTTC. Translation gives CASRGTAEVGYTF.